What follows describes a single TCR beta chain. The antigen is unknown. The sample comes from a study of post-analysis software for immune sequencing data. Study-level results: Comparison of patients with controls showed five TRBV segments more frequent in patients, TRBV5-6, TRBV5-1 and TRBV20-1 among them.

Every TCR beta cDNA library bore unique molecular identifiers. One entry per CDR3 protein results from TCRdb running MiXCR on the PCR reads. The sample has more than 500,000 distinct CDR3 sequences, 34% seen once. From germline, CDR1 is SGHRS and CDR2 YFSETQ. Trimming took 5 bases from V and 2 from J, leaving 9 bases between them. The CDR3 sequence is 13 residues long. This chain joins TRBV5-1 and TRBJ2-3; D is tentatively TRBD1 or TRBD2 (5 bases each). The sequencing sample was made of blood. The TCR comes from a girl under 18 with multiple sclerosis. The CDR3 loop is CASRGETTDTQYF. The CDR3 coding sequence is TGCGCCAGCAGGGGGGAGACCACAGATACGCAGTATTTT.